What follows are 15 T cell receptor beta chains derived from one specimen sequenced in a study of T-cell memory formation after mild COVID-19. TCRdb reanalysed the 5' RACE reads using MiXCR and keeps one entry per CDR3 protein. Here the sample spans about 440,000 distinct CDR3 sequences, roughly 20% being singletons. Sample: PBMCs or a T cell subset sorted from them (not recorded which). The receptors were gathered from an adult woman who had mild COVID-19 (a few samples of this study predate the infection). Cell type and time point are not known.

V gene TRBV5-1 combines with J gene TRBJ2-5; D possibly corresponds to TRBD1 (6 bases). Germline V gene lookup returns CDR1 SGHRS and CDR2 YFSETQ. With 0 bases removed from V and 2 bases from J, the gap between germline ends came to 17 bases. The CDR3 is 17 amino acids. For the CDR3, the DNA is TGCGCCAGCAGCTTGGCCGTAATAGGACAGCTTCAAGAGACCCAGTACTTC. Its translation is CASSLAVIGQLQETQYF.

This clonotype has more than one count but fewer than ten. V and J are TRBV5-1 and TRBJ2-1; D gene ambiguous. Trimming shortened V by 2 bases and J by 4 bases, and 7 bases separated the two germline ends. This CDR3 contains 13 residues. Looked up from germline, CDR1 is SGHRS and CDR2 is YFSETQ. CDR3 in DNA: TGCGCCAGCAGCTTAAGCGAGTACAATGAGCAGTTCTTC. Protein product: CASSLSEYNEQFF.

At least ten counts were recorded for this clonotype. The gene calls are TRBV28 and TRBJ2-1, with 9 nucleotides matching TRBD1. The CDR3 is made up of 14 amino acids. The germline gives CDR1 MDHEN, CDR2 SYDVKM. Trimming at V came to 6 bases and at J to 9 bases, leaving 9 bases not matched to a gene. In DNA, the CDR3 is TGTGCCAGCAGGGGACAGGGATTGTCCCCTGAGCAGTTCTTC. Encoded protein: CASRGQGLSPEQFF.

This clonotype was seen once. The chain couples TRBV5-1 to TRBJ1-1, with TRBD1 as a possible D gene (6 bases). V lost 5 bases and J 1 base, leaving 24 bases between the germline ends. CDR3 length: 18 residues. The V gene's germline CDR1 is SGHRS and CDR2 YFSETQ. The CDR3 sequence: CASRPPGQGWSGNTEAFF. For the CDR3, the DNA is TGCGCCAGCAGACCACCTGGCCAGGGGTGGTCCGGGAACACTGAAGCTTTCTTT. The whole variable domain, filled in from reference TRBV5-1 and TRBJ1-1, reads KAGVTQTPRYLIKTRGQQVTLSCSPISGHRSVSWYQQTPGQGLQFLFEYFSETQRNKGNFPGRFSGRQFSNSRSEMNVSTLELGDSALYLCASRPPGQGWSGNTEAFFGQGTRLTVV.

The chain combines TRBV13 with TRBJ2-3, with TRBD1 as a possible D gene (5 bases). Germline loops: CDR1 PRHDT, CDR2 FYEKMQ (reference sequence). V was pared by 4 bases and J by 4 bases, with 18 bases between. This CDR3 spans 16 amino acids. The CDR3 DNA sequence: TGTGCCAGCAGCTCTCGAGTCCCAGGGCCGCCAGATACGCAGTATTTT. It encodes CASSSRVPGPPDTQYF.

This clonotype was seen a handful of times. J is TRBJ2-2 and V is TRBV5-6, with no clear D. Germline loops: CDR1 SGHDT, CDR2 YYEEEE. V shed 2 bases and J shed 0 bases, with 8 bases lying between them. This CDR3 region has 15 residues. CDR3 residues: CASSFGRTNTGELFF. CDR3 in DNA: TGTGCCAGCAGCTTTGGACGGACGAACACCGGGGAGCTGTTTTTT.

The V call is TRBV2, the J call TRBJ2-5; D call uncertain. The CDR3 has 14 amino acids. The V gene's germline CDR1 is SNHLY and CDR2 FYNNEI. With 3 bases removed from V and 3 bases from J, the gap between germline ends came to 11 bases. CDR3 nucleotides: TGTGCCAGCAGTGATAGGGTCCGGGAAGAGACCCAGTACTTC. It encodes CASSDRVREETQYF.

The chain has TRBV18 and TRBJ2-5, with D hard to call. This CDR3 spans 13 amino acids. Germline assignment: CDR1 KGHSH and CDR2 LQKENI. V lost 3 bases to trimming and J lost 1 base, with 6 bases between them. The CDR3 here is CASSPPVQETQYF. The CDR3 bases are TGTGCCAGCTCACCGCCGGTCCAAGAGACCCAGTACTTC.

This clonotype was seen a handful of times. The V call is TRBV12-3 or TRBV12-4, the J call TRBJ1-5; no firm D call. This CDR3 region has 12 residues. Trimming removed 6 bases at V and 9 bases at J, with 12 bases between. In nucleotides, the CDR3 is TGTGCCAGCAGCCCGGACCGTAGGCCCCAGCATTTT. This translates into CASSPDRRPQHF.

The table lists this clonotype with a few counts. The chain is built from TRBV5-6 and TRBJ2-4; a weak D match, TRBD2 (5 bases). V lost 2 bases and J 5 bases, leaving 14 bases between the germline ends. The CDR3 loop spans 15 amino acids. Per germline, CDR1 SGHDT and CDR2 YYEEEE. The CDR3 sequence is CASSLLAGAENIQYF. CDR3 coding DNA: TGTGCCAGCAGCTTACTCGCGGGTGCAGAAAACATTCAGTACTTC.

This clonotype was observed a few times. In nucleotides, the CDR3 is TGTGCCAGCAGTTACTCAGCCCCAGTAGCGGGAGAGTCCGGGGAGCTGTTTTTT. This encodes CASSYSAPVAGESGELFF. This chain links TRBV6-2 or TRBV6-3 with TRBJ2-2; TRBD2 agrees at 9 bases. CDR1 and CDR2 (germline): MNHEY, SVGEGT. V dropped 0 bases and J dropped 6; count of bases not matched to a gene: 11. The CDR3 is 18 amino acids.

This clonotype occurred a few times. The chain links TRBV9 to TRBJ2-3; the match to TRBD1 covers 7 bases. This CDR3 spans 15 amino acids. Germline assignment: CDR1 SGDLS and CDR2 YYNGEE. V gave up 0 bases and J gave up 0 bases; unmatched junction bases: 1. The CDR3 DNA is TGTGCCAGCAGCGTAGGGGACAGCAGCACAGATACGCAGTATTTT. Protein product: CASSVGDSSTDTQYF.

This clonotype was recorded at least ten times. The gene calls are TRBV7-9 and TRBJ1-1, with D unresolved. Trimming left V 4 bases short and J 1 base short, with 10 bases between. The germline V gene has CDR1 SEHNR and CDR2 FQNEAQ (reference sequence). The CDR3 contains 14 residues. CDR3 coding DNA: TGTGCCAGCAGCTCCTTAGGGAGGAACACTGAAGCTTTCTTT. Translating it yields CASSSLGRNTEAFF.

The chain employs TRBV6-1 and TRBJ2-5; TRBD1 matches 9 bases. From germline, CDR1 is MNHNS and CDR2 SASEGT. V lost 4 bases, J lost 5 bases, and 8 bases stayed unmatched. The CDR3 consists of 15 residues. CDR3 DNA sequence: TGTGCCAGCAGTGTGGGCCTGGACAGGGGTGAGACCCAGTACTTC. This encodes CASSVGLDRGETQYF.

In its sample, this clonotype was seen a few times. This chain uses TRBV5-5 with TRBJ1-2, with 8 nucleotides matching TRBD1. The junction had 5 bases not matched to a gene; V was cut back by 7 bases and J by 3 bases. Germline values: CDR1 SGHKS, CDR2 YYEKEE (reference sequence). This CDR3 spans 13 amino acids. The DNA for the CDR3 is TGTGCCAGCGACAGGGGCGCGGACTATGGCTACACCTTC. The encoded protein is CASDRGADYGYTF.